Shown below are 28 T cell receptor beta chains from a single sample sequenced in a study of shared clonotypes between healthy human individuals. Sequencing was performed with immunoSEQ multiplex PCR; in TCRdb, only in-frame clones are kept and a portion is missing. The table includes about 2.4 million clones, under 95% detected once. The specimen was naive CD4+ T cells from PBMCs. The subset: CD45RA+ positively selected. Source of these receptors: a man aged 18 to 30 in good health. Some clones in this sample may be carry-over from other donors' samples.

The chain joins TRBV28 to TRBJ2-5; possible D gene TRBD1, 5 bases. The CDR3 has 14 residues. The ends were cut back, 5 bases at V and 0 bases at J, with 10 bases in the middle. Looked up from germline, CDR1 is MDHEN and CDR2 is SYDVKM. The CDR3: CASSQQVHQETQYF. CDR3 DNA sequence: TGTGCCAGCAGTCAACAGGTACACCAAGAGACCCAGTACTTC. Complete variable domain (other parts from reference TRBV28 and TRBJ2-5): DVKVTQSSRYLVKRTGEKVFLECVQDMDHENMFWYRQDPGLGLRLIYFSYDVKMKEKGDIPEGYSVSREKKERFSLILESASTNQTSMYLCASSQQVHQETQYFGPGTRLLVL.

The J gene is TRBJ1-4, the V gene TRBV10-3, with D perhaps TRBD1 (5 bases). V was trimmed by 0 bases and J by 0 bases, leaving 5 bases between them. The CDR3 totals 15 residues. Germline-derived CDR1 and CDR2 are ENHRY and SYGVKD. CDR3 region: CAISESGATNEKLFF. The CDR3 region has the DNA TGTGCCATCAGTGAGTCGGGGGCAACTAATGAAAAACTGTTTTTT.

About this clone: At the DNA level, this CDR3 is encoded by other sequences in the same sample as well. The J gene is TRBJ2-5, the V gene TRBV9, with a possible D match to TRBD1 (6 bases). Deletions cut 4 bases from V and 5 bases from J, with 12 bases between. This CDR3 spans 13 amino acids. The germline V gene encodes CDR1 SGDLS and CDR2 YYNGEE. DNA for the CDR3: TGTGCCAGCAGCCTAGGGGGTTCGGAGACCCAGTACTTC. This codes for CASSLGGSETQYF.

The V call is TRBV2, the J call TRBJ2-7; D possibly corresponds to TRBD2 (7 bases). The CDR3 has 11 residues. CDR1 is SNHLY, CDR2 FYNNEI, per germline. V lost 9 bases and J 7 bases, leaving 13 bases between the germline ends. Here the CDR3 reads CASGRGNEQYF. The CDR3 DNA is TGTGCCAGTGGGAGGGGGAATGAGCAGTACTTC.

CDR3 sequence: CASRGLAGNTGELFF. CDR3 bases: TGTGCCAGCAGAGGACTAGCCGGAAACACCGGGGAGCTGTTTTTT. The chain combines TRBV6-1 with TRBJ2-2; TRBD2 matches 8 bases. After removal of 6 bases from V and 2 bases from J, the junction contained 5 bases not matched to a gene. CDR1 and CDR2 (germline): MNHNS, SASEGT. CDR3 size: 15 residues.

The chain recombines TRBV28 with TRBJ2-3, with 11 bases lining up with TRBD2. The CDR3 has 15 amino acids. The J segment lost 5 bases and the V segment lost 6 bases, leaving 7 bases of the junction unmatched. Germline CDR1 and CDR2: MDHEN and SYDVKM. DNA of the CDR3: TGTGCCAGCAGCTATAGCGGGAGGGTGATAGATACGCAGTATTTT. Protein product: CASSYSGRVIDTQYF.

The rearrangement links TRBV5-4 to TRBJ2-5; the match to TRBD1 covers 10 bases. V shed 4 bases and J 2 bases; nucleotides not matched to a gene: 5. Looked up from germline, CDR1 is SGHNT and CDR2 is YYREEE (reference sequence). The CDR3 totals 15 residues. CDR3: CASSIGTGEQETQYF. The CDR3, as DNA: TGTGCCAGCAGCATAGGGACAGGGGAACAAGAGACCCAGTACTTC.

CDR3 nucleotide sequence: TGTGCCAGCAGTTACTCGTCCTCCAACTCCTACGAGCAGTACTTC. Protein: CASSYSSSNSYEQYF. This rearrangement joins TRBV6-6 to TRBJ2-7, with unresolved D. V dropped 0 bases and J dropped 0 bases, with 9 bases sitting between them. The germline V gene encodes CDR1 MNHNY and CDR2 SVGAGI (reference sequence). This CDR3 is 15 amino acids long.

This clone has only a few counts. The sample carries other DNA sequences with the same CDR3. The CDR3 sequence is CASSQVQGYGYTF. CDR3 coding DNA: TGTGCCAGCAGCCAAGTGCAGGGGTATGGCTACACCTTC. This chain links TRBV14 with TRBJ1-2; TRBD1 might be the D (6 bases). Germline lookup yields CDR1 SGHDN and CDR2 FVKESK. CDR3 length equals 13 residues. V was clipped by 1 base and J by 5 bases, with 8 bases between them.

CDR3 loop: CASSPLTGRNEKLFF. As DNA, the CDR3 is TGTGCCAGCAGCCCGCTGACAGGGCGGAATGAAAAACTGTTTTTT. V usage is TRBV21-1 and J usage is TRBJ1-4; TRBD1, the table's D call, lacks a check against the DNA. TRBV21-1 is termed a pseudogene. This CDR3 contains 15 residues.

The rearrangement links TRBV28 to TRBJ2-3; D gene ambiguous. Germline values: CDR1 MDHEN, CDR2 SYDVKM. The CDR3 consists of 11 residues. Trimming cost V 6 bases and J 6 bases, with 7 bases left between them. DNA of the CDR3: TGTGCCAGCAGAGGAATCGATACGCAGTATTTT. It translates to CASRGIDTQYF.

CDR3: CASSQGLAVIYEQYF. In DNA form, the CDR3 reads TGTGCCAGCAGTCAGGGACTAGCGGTGATCTACGAGCAGTACTTC. This sequence joins TRBV6-5 and TRBJ2-7; 11 bases map to TRBD2. The CDR3 runs to 15 residues. The V gene's germline CDR1 is MNHEY and CDR2 SVGAGI. Trimming took 5 bases from V and 3 from J; bases not matched to a gene: 6.

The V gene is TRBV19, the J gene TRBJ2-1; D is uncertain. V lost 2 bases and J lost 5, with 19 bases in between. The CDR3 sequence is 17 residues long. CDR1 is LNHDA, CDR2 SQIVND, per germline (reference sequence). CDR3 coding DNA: TGTGCCAGTAGTATAAATGCGTGGCTGGGGAACAACAATGAGCAGTTCTTC. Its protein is CASSINAWLGNNNEQFF.

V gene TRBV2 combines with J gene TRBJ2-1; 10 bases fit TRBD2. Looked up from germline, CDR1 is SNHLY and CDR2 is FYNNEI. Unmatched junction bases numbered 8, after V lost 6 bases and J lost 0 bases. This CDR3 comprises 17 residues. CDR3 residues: CASRGGTSDNSYNEQFF. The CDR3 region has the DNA TGTGCCAGCAGGGGAGGGACTAGCGATAACTCCTACAATGAGCAGTTCTTC.

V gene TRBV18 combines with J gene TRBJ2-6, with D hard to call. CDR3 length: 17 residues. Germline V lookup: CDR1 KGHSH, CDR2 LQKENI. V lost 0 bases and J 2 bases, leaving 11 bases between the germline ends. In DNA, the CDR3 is TGTGCCAGCTCACCACCGAACAGCCATGCTGGGGCCAACGTCCTGACTTTC. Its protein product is CASSPPNSHAGANVLTF.

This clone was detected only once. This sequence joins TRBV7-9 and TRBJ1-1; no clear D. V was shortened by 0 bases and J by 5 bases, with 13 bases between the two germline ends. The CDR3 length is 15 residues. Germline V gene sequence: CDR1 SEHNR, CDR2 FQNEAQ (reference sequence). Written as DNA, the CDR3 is TGTGCCAGCAGCTTAGCCCCAATCCCGGGGACTGAAGCTTTCTTT. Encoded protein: CASSLAPIPGTEAFF. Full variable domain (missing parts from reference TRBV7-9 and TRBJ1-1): DTGVSQNPRHKITKRGQNVTFRCDPISEHNRLYWYRQTLGQGPEFLTYFQNEAQLEKSRLLSDRFSAERPKGSFSTLEIQRTEQGDSAMYLCASSLAPIPGTEAFFGQGTRLTVV.

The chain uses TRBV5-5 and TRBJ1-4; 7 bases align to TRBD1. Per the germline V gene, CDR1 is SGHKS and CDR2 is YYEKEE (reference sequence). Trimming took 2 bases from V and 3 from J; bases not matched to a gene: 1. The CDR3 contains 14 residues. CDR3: CASSFGTANEKLFF. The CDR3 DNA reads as TGTGCCAGCAGCTTTGGGACAGCTAATGAAAAACTGTTTTTT.

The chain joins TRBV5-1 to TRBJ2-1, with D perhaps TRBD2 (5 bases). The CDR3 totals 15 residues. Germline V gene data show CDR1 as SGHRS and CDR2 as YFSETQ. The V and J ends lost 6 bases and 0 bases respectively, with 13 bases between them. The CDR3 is CASTSGGDSYNEQFF. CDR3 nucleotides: TGCGCCAGCACGTCCGGAGGTGACTCCTACAATGAGCAGTTCTTC.

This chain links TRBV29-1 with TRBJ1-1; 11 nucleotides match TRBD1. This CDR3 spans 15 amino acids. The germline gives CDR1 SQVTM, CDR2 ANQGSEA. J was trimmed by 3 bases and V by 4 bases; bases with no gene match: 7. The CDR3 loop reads CSVVGTGGVDTEAFF. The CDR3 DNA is TGCAGCGTTGTAGGGACAGGGGGTGTAGACACTGAAGCTTTCTTT.

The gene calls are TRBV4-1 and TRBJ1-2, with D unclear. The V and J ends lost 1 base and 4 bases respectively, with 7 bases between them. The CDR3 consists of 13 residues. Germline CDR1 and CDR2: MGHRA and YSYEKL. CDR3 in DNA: TGCGCCAGCAGCCAAGGCTCAGCCTATGGCTACACCTTC. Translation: CASSQGSAYGYTF.

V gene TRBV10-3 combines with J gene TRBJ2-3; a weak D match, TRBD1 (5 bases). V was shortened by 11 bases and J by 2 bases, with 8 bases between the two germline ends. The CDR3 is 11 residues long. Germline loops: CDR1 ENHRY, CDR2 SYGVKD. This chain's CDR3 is CASRATDTQYF. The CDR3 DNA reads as TGTGCCTCCAGGGCCACAGATACGCAGTATTTT.

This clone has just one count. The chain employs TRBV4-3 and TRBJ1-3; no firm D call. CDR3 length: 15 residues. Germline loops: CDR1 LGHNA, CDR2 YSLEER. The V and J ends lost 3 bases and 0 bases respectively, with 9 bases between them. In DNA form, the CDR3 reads TGCGCCAGCAGCCAGGAACAGAGCTCTGGAAACACCATATATTTT. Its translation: CASSQEQSSGNTIYF.

This CDR3 is CASSFRNTDTQYF. The CDR3 DNA reads as TGTGCCAGCAGCTTTCGAAACACAGATACGCAGTATTTT. J is TRBJ2-3 and V is TRBV11-3; no clear D. V lost 3 bases, J lost 2 bases, and 6 bases lay in between. The CDR3 length is 13 residues. CDR1 is SGHNT, CDR2 YENEEA, per germline. Complete variable domain (other parts from reference TRBV11-3 and TRBJ2-3): EAGVVQSPRYKIIEKKQPVAFWCNPISGHNTLYWYLQNLGQGPELLIRYENEEAVDDSQLPKDRFSAERLKGVDSTLKIQPAELGDSAVYLCASSFRNTDTQYFGPGTRLTVL.

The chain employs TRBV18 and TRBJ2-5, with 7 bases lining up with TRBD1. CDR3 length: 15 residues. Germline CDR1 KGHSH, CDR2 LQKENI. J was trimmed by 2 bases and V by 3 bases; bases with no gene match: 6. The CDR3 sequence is CASSPRQGPQETQYF. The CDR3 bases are TGTGCCAGCTCACCTCGACAGGGCCCTCAAGAGACCCAGTACTTC.

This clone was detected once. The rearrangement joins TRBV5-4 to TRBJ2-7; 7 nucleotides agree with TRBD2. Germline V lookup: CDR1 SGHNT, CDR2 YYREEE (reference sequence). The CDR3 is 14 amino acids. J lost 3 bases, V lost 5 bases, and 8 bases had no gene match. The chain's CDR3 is CASRASGRDYEQYF. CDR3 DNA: TGTGCCAGCAGGGCAAGTGGGAGGGACTACGAGCAGTACTTC.

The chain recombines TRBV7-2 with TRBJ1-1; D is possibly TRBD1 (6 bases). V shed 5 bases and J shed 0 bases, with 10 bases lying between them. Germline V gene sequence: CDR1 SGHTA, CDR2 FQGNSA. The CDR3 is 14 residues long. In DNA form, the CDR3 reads TGTGCCAGCAGCCCAAACAGGGTGAACACTGAAGCTTTCTTT. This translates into CASSPNRVNTEAFF.

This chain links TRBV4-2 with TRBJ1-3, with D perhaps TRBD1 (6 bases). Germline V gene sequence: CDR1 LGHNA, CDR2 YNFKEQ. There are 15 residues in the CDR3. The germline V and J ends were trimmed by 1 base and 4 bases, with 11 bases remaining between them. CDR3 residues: CASSQVGTGGNTIYF. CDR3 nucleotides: TGTGCCAGCAGCCAAGTGGGCACAGGGGGAAACACCATATATTTT.

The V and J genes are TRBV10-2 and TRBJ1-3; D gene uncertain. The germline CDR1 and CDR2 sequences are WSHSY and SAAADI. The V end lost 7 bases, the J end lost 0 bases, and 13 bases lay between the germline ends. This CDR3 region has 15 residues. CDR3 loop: CASTPQDLSGNTIYF. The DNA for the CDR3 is TGCGCCAGCACGCCTCAGGACCTCTCTGGAAACACCATATATTTT.